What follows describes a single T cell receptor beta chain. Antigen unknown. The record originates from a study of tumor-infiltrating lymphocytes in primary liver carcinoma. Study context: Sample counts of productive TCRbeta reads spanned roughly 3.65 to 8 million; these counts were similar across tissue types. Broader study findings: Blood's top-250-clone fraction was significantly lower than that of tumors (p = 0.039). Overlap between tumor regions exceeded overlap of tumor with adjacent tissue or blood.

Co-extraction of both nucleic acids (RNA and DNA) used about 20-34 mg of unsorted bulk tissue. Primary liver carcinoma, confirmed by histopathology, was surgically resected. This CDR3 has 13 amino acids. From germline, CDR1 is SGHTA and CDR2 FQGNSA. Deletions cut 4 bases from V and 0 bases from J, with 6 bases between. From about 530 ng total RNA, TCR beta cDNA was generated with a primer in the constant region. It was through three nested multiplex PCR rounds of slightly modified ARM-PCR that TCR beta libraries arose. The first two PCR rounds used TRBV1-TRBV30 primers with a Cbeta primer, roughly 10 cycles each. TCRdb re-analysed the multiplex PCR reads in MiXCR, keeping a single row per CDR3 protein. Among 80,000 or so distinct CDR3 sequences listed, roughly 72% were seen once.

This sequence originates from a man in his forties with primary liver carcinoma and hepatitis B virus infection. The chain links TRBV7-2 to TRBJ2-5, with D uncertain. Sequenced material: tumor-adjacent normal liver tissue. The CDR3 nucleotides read TGTGCCAGCAGCTCGCCTGACCAAGAGACCCAGTACTTC. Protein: CASSSPDQETQYF.